The 32 T cell receptor beta chains below all came from one sample that was sequenced in a study of response to subunit inactivated influenza vaccine. Using its own MiXCR run on the RT-PCR reads, TCRdb lists one record per CDR3 protein. The top ten hold roughly 10% of the sample, which has about 620,000 distinct CDR3 sequences, approximately 10% seen once. Sequenced here: PBMCs from blood, sampled on the day of vaccination. The receptor source for this set is a man in his fifties who received an inactivated influenza vaccine.

This clonotype was seen only a few times. V and J are TRBV30 and TRBJ2-4, with D hard to call. The germline gives CDR1 GTSNPN, CDR2 SVGIG (reference sequence). The CDR3 extends over 13 amino acids. The V gene lost 2 bases and the J gene lost 9 bases, with 14 bases spanning the gap. The CDR3 spells CAWSRANGPIQYF. For the CDR3, the DNA is TGTGCCTGGAGTCGGGCTAACGGACCCATTCAGTACTTC.

This clonotype was counted at least ten times. The J gene is TRBJ2-2, the V gene TRBV29-1, with TRBD1 matching 10 bases. J was trimmed by 6 bases and V by 7 bases; bases with no gene match: 5. CDR3 length: 13 amino acids. Germline values: CDR1 SQVTM, CDR2 ANQGSEA. The CDR3: CSGGTGVPGELFF. CDR3 in DNA: TGCAGCGGAGGGACAGGGGTCCCCGGGGAGCTGTTTTTT.

This clonotype was seen a single time. This rearrangement joins TRBV5-1 to TRBJ1-5; D might be TRBD1 (5 bases). The CDR3 is made up of 14 amino acids. From germline, CDR1 is SGHRS and CDR2 YFSETQ. V was shortened by 2 bases and J by 7 bases, with 13 bases between the two germline ends. CDR3: CASSFEPGRQPQHF. The CDR3 region has the DNA TGCGCCAGCAGCTTCGAACCGGGACGGCAGCCCCAGCATTTT.

This clonotype has a count of ten or more. The chain uses TRBV9 and TRBJ2-2; 10 bases map to TRBD2. The length of the CDR3 is 16 residues. Per the germline V gene, CDR1 is SGDLS and CDR2 is YYNGEE. The V and J ends lost 8 bases and 1 base, in that order; junction bases with no gene match: 8. CDR3 coding DNA: TGTGCCAGTAACCGAGGACTAGCGGAGAACACCGGGGAGCTGTTTTTT. This gives the protein CASNRGLAENTGELFF.

At least ten counts were recorded for this clonotype. The chain links TRBV20-1 to TRBJ1-5, with 9 bases that match TRBD1. Germline V gene sequence: CDR1 DFQATT, CDR2 SNEGSKA (reference sequence). V lost 3 bases to trimming and J lost 6 bases; unmatched junction nucleotides: 6. This CDR3 comprises 14 residues. The CDR3 reads CSARSGQGGQPQHF. The CDR3 nucleotides read TGCAGTGCTAGGTCGGGACAGGGAGGTCAGCCCCAGCATTTT.

The chain uses TRBV5-1 and TRBJ2-3; 7 nucleotides agree with TRBD2. The CDR3 length is 16 residues. The V gene end was trimmed by 4 bases and the J gene end by 9 bases; junction bases not matched to a gene: 17. The germline V gene encodes CDR1 SGHRS and CDR2 YFSETQ. CDR3 in DNA: TGCGCCAGCAGCCTGGGGGGGACTACCCTTCCGGGAACGCAGTATTTT. It encodes CASSLGGTTLPGTQYF.

This clonotype has more than one count but fewer than ten. DNA for the CDR3: TGTGCCAGCAGTGTGGAGTGGCCCCAGCATTTT. Its translation is CASSVEWPQHF. V usage is TRBV2 and J usage is TRBJ1-5; no reliable D call. V lost 4 bases to trimming and J lost 9 bases, with 7 bases between them. CDR1 and CDR2 (germline): SNHLY, FYNNEI. The CDR3 extends over 11 amino acids.

The chain carries TRBV4-2 and TRBJ2-7; unclear D gene. V gave up 0 bases and J gave up 6 bases, with 9 bases separating them. Germline V gene sequence: CDR1 LGHNA, CDR2 YNFKEQ. CDR3 length equals 13 residues. CDR3 in amino acids: CASSQDLGFEQYF. CDR3 nucleotides: TGTGCCAGCAGCCAAGACTTAGGCTTCGAGCAGTACTTC.

V and J are TRBV5-1 and TRBJ2-7; tentatively, D is TRBD2 (5 bases). Germline CDR1 and CDR2: SGHRS and YFSETQ. The CDR3 covers 14 residues. The V and J ends lost 0 bases and 7 bases respectively, with 14 bases between them. The CDR3 here is CASSLAWSTGEQYF. The CDR3 bases are TGCGCCAGCAGCTTGGCCTGGTCAACGGGGGAGCAGTACTTC.

In its sample, this clonotype was seen many times. The genes are TRBV7-9 and TRBJ1-1; TRBD1 matches 8 bases. Germline assignment: CDR1 SEHNR and CDR2 FQNEAQ (reference sequence). This CDR3 contains 17 residues. Trimming cost V 5 bases and J 2 bases; bases outside gene matches: 13. CDR3 in amino acids: CASSRDRNYAVNTEAFF. Written as DNA, the CDR3 is TGTGCCAGCAGCCGGGACAGGAATTACGCCGTTAACACTGAAGCTTTCTTT.

This clonotype has a count of ten or more. This sequence joins TRBV20-1 and TRBJ1-5, with D tentatively TRBD1 (6 bases). CDR3 length equals 15 residues. CDR1 DFQATT and CDR2 SNEGSKA come from the germline V gene (reference sequence). V was cut by 1 base and J by 4 bases, with 14 bases left in between. Here the CDR3 reads CSARATSQGNQPQHF. Written as DNA, the CDR3 is TGCAGTGCTAGAGCCACTTCGCAGGGGAATCAGCCCCAGCATTTT.

This chain joins TRBV5-1 and TRBJ2-3, with unresolved D. The germline V and J ends were trimmed by 0 bases and 6 bases, with 14 bases remaining between them. This CDR3 has 15 amino acids. CDR1 SGHRS and CDR2 YFSETQ come from the germline V gene. The chain's CDR3 is CASSLELKKADTQYF. The CDR3 nucleotides read TGCGCCAGCAGCTTGGAACTGAAGAAGGCCGATACGCAGTATTTT.

This clonotype has a handful of counts. CDR3 nucleotide sequence: TGCAGCGTCTGGGGGGGCGGGAGGACCTACAATGAGCAGTTCTTC. Translation gives CSVWGGGRTYNEQFF. V usage is TRBV29-1 and J usage is TRBJ2-1; 8 bases are a match to TRBD2. Germline values: CDR1 SQVTM, CDR2 ANQGSEA. The CDR3 sequence is 15 residues long. V shed 6 bases, J shed 2 bases, and the junction held 9 bases outside the gene matches.

The V and J genes are TRBV12-3 or TRBV12-4 and TRBJ2-2, with TRBD2 matching over 8 bases. Unmatched junction bases numbered 10, after V lost 6 bases and J lost 4 bases. The length of the CDR3 is 16 residues. The CDR3 bases are TGTGCCAGCAGGACAAGGGGCGGGAGGACCACCGGGGAGCTGTTTTTT. Its translation: CASRTRGGRTTGELFF.

This clonotype was found a few times. The chain combines TRBV7-2 with TRBJ2-3; 10 nucleotides agree with TRBD2. This CDR3 is built from 15 residues. Looked up from germline, CDR1 is SGHTA and CDR2 is FQGNSA. The J segment lost 0 bases and the V segment lost 6 bases, leaving 3 bases of the junction unmatched. CDR3 DNA: TGTGCCAGCAGAGGTAGCGGGAGGAGCACAGATACGCAGTATTTT. Translated: CASRGSGRSTDTQYF.

Ten or more counts support this clonotype. V is TRBV28 and J is TRBJ1-1; D perhaps matches TRBD1 (5 bases). V was shortened by 8 bases and J by 3 bases, with 13 bases between the two germline ends. Germline V gives CDR1 MDHEN, CDR2 SYDVKM. The CDR3 runs 13 residues. The CDR3 DNA reads as TGTGCCAGCTTTGTCGGGGGAGACACTGAAGCTTTCTTT. This translates into CASFVGGDTEAFF.

The chain combines TRBV7-9 with TRBJ2-3; D gene unclear. CDR1 and CDR2 from the germline V gene are SEHNR and FQNEAQ (reference sequence). Trimming took 2 bases from V and 6 from J, leaving 9 bases between them. The CDR3 contains 13 residues. DNA of the CDR3: TGTGCCAGCAGCTTAATGGCTAGGGATACGCAGTATTTT. Protein: CASSLMARDTQYF.

V usage is TRBV12-3 or TRBV12-4 and J usage is TRBJ2-3, with 8 bases that match TRBD2. V lost 5 bases to trimming and J lost 2 bases; unmatched junction nucleotides: 9. The CDR3 runs to 16 residues. The CDR3 DNA reads TGTGCCAGCAGTCTCTATTTAGCGGGATCCACAGATACGCAGTATTTT. Encoded protein: CASSLYLAGSTDTQYF.

A few counts support this clonotype. This sequence joins TRBV7-8 and TRBJ2-7; no clear D. Trimming removed 4 bases from V and 0 bases from J, with 7 bases in between. This CDR3 region has 13 residues. CDR1 and CDR2 (germline): SGHVS, FQNEAQ. CDR3 protein: CASSSRTSYEQYF. The CDR3 region has the DNA TGTGCCAGCAGCTCTCGAACCTCCTACGAGCAGTACTTC.

The V gene is TRBV24-1, the J gene TRBJ2-5; 10 bases fit TRBD2. This CDR3 is 15 amino acids long. The ends lost 2 bases at V and 4 bases at J; junction bases unmatched: 3. CDR1 and CDR2 (germline): KGHDR, SFDVKD. CDR3 amino acids: CATSDYSSGGETQYF. The CDR3 DNA reads TGTGCCACCAGTGATTATTCTAGCGGGGGAGAGACCCAGTACTTC.

The V and J genes are TRBV18 and TRBJ2-1; tentative D call: TRBD2 (5 bases). Germline CDR1 is KGHSH and CDR2 is LQKENI. V lost 5 bases, J lost 10 bases, and 15 bases lay in between. This CDR3 comprises 13 residues. The CDR3 coding sequence is TGTGCCAGCTCATCCTCTACGGGCGGGGAGCAGTTCTTC. Translated: CASSSSTGGEQFF. Full variable domain (outside the CDR3, taken from reference TRBV18 and TRBJ2-1): NAGVMQNPRHLVRRRGQEARLRCSPMKGHSHVYWYRQLPEEGLKFMVYLQKENIIDESGMPKERFSAEFPKEGPSILRIQQVVRGDSAAYFCASSSSTGGEQFFGPGTRLTVL.

This clonotype was found many times. CDR3 sequence reads: CASGTTTQYNEQFF. The CDR3 DNA is TGCGCCAGCGGGACCACAACCCAGTACAATGAGCAGTTCTTC. The gene calls are TRBV5-1 and TRBJ2-1, with D perhaps assigned TRBD1 or TRBD2 (5 bases each). V dropped 7 bases and J dropped 4 bases, with 15 bases sitting between them. This CDR3 contains 14 residues. CDR1 and CDR2 from the germline V gene are SGHRS and YFSETQ.

This clonotype was seen many times. V gene TRBV5-1 combines with J gene TRBJ1-3, with 7 nucleotides matching TRBD1. This CDR3 spans 18 amino acids. Germline loops: CDR1 SGHRS, CDR2 YFSETQ. V dropped 0 bases and J dropped 0; count of bases not matched to a gene: 9. The CDR3 bases are TGCGCCAGCAGCTTGGTCGGGACAGTTCTCGGCTCTGGAAACACCATATATTTT. It is translated as CASSLVGTVLGSGNTIYF.

This clonotype showed up just a few times. The J gene is TRBJ2-2, the V gene TRBV7-8; D is perhaps TRBD1 (5 bases). With 1 base removed from V and 4 bases from J, the gap between germline ends came to 13 bases. Germline assignment: CDR1 SGHVS and CDR2 FQNEAQ. This CDR3 has 16 residues. The CDR3 nucleotides read TGTGCCAGCAGCTTAGATCGACAGCTTCTCACCGGGGAGCTGTTTTTT. Translating it yields CASSLDRQLLTGELFF.

This clonotype was seen a few times. One junction end does not reproduce the germline sequence, and a read error may be involved. The chain carries TRBV4-2 and TRBJ2-3; TRBD2 matches 7 bases. Germline CDR1 is LGHNA and CDR2 is YNFKEQ. The CDR3 is made up of 15 amino acids. CDR3 sequence (DNA): TGTGCCAGTAGCCAAGATCTTCGGGGGGCAGATACGCAGTATTTT. Amino acids: CASSQDLRGADTQYF.

Many counts were recorded for this clonotype. The J gene is TRBJ2-7, the V gene TRBV12-3 or TRBV12-4; 12 nucleotides match TRBD2. This CDR3 spans 15 amino acids. Trimming at V came to 2 bases and at J to 2 bases, leaving 1 base not matched to a gene. The DNA for the CDR3 is TGTGCCAGCAGTTTACGACTAGCGGGAGCCTACGAGCAGTACTTC. Translation gives CASSLRLAGAYEQYF.

This clonotype was observed a handful of times. J is TRBJ2-6 and V is TRBV28, with D unresolved. This CDR3 spans 13 amino acids. Germline V gene sequence: CDR1 MDHEN, CDR2 SYDVKM. Trimming pared 4 bases from V and 1 base from J, leaving 2 bases between. The CDR3 spells CASSWSGANVLTF. In DNA form, the CDR3 reads TGTGCCAGCAGTTGGTCTGGGGCCAACGTCCTGACTTTC.

This chain joins TRBV20-1 and TRBJ2-3; unclear D gene. Germline V gene sequence: CDR1 DFQATT, CDR2 SNEGSKA (reference sequence). Deletions cut 7 bases from V and 0 bases from J, with 8 bases between. The CDR3 totals 12 residues. The CDR3 nucleotides read TGCAGTGTCGACGGTAGCACAGATACGCAGTATTTT. Encoded protein: CSVDGSTDTQYF.

This clonotype was recorded a few times. The chain carries TRBV7-9 and TRBJ1-2, with D maybe TRBD1 (5 bases). CDR3 size: 16 residues. CDR1 and CDR2 from the germline V gene are SEHNR and FQNEAQ (reference sequence). The V end lost 0 bases, the J end lost 7 bases, and 18 bases lay between the germline ends. CDR3 region: CASSLATDIRMAGYTF. CDR3 DNA sequence: TGTGCCAGCAGCTTAGCGACGGACATCCGTATGGCTGGCTACACCTTC.

This clonotype was observed a handful of times. The V call is TRBV12-3 or TRBV12-4, the J call TRBJ2-1; TRBD2 matches 8 bases. The CDR3 is made up of 15 amino acids. V lost 7 bases, J lost 2 bases, and 7 bases stayed unmatched. This CDR3 reads CASNSRAGAYNEQFF. The CDR3 DNA is TGTGCCAGCAATTCAAGAGCGGGGGCCTACAATGAGCAGTTCTTC.

This clonotype was seen a handful of times. The chain joins TRBV7-6 to TRBJ2-5; D is possibly TRBD1 (6 bases). The CDR3 covers 15 residues. The V and J ends lost 5 bases and 0 bases respectively, with 13 bases between them. Germline CDR1 and CDR2: SGHVS and FNYEAQ. DNA of the CDR3: TGTGCCAGCAGCCAACTAACAGGGTACCAAGAGACCCAGTACTTC. Translating it yields CASSQLTGYQETQYF.

This sequence joins TRBV6-5 and TRBJ1-6; no firm D call. The V end was cut by 2 bases, the J end by 1 base, with 15 bases between. Looked up from germline, CDR1 is MNHEY and CDR2 is SVGAGI. The CDR3 covers 18 residues. The CDR3 DNA follows: TGTGCCAGCAGTTACCGGCCTAGGCGCTTGTCCTATAATTCACCCCTCCACTTT. Its protein product is CASSYRPRRLSYNSPLHF.